The 17 T cell receptor beta chains in this list originate from one sample, sequenced in a study of OX40 agonist ivuxolimab in advanced cancers. The assay was immunoSEQ multiplex PCR, and TCRdb's table has in-frame clones only and misses some. The table has 9,000 to 15,000 clones, about 76% seen once. The specimen was CD4+ or CD8+ T cells sorted from blood, collected in a trial of the OX40 agonist ivuxolimab. The receptors stem from an adult with an advanced solid tumor such as melanoma, head and neck, liver or kidney cancer.

This clone came up a few times. V is TRBV10-3 and J is TRBJ1-3; 7 bases match TRBD1. V shed 0 bases and J 1 base; nucleotides not matched to a gene: 3. Germline CDR1 is ENHRY and CDR2 is SYGVKD. This CDR3 comprises 16 residues. CDR3 in amino acids: CAISESRRGSGNTIYF. The CDR3 DNA is TGTGCCATCAGTGAGTCCCGCAGGGGGTCTGGAAACACCATATATTTT.

The chain has TRBV27 and TRBJ2-1, with D perhaps being TRBD1 or TRBD2 (6 bases each). The V end was cut by 6 bases, the J end by 1 base, with 16 bases between. Germline values: CDR1 MNHEY, CDR2 SMNVEV (reference sequence). This CDR3 comprises 16 residues. CDR3 region: CASSQEGGLSYNEQFF. The CDR3 nucleotides are TGTGCCAGCAGCCAAGAGGGGGGATTGTCCTACAATGAGCAGTTCTTC.

V usage is TRBV19 and J usage is TRBJ1-3; 7 bases agree with TRBD1. Germline CDR1 LNHDA, CDR2 SQIVND (reference sequence). Trimming took 5 bases from V and 2 from J; bases not matched to a gene: 9. The CDR3 contains 16 residues. Here the CDR3 reads CASSLQGQRAGNTIYF. The CDR3 region has the DNA TGTGCCAGTAGTCTCCAGGGACAGAGGGCTGGAAACACCATATATTTT.

This chain connects TRBV9 to TRBJ2-1; D may match TRBD1 or TRBD2 (5 bases each). The CDR3 is 15 amino acids. CDR1 SGDLS and CDR2 YYNGEE come from the germline V gene. V was clipped by 4 bases and J by 3 bases, with 14 bases between them. The CDR3 is CASSPVGGNYNEQFF. CDR3 DNA sequence: TGTGCCAGCAGCCCAGTTGGGGGAAACTACAATGAGCAGTTCTTC.

The chain has TRBV4-1 and TRBJ1-3; D is unclear. Germline CDR1 is MGHRA and CDR2 is YSYEKL. The CDR3 is made up of 11 amino acids. The V and J ends lost 0 bases and 14 bases respectively, with 8 bases between them. DNA of the CDR3: TGCGCCAGCAGCCAAGATGGCGGGTTATATTTT. Amino acid sequence: CASSQDGGLYF.

The chain is built from TRBV10-2 and TRBJ2-7, with D tentatively TRBD2 (6 bases). CDR3 length: 13 residues. CDR1 WSHSY and CDR2 SAAADI come from the germline V gene. Trimming took 5 bases from V and 9 from J, leaving 17 bases between them. Here the CDR3 DNA reads TGCGCCAGCAGTCCCGGGGGAATCGCTGGGCAGTACGTC. Translation: CASSPGGIAGQYV.

In this sample, this clone turned up a few times. This likely traces to a read error, being one base from a far larger clone. The rearrangement joins TRBV5-1 to TRBJ2-2; TRBD2 matches at 15 bases. Per the germline V gene, CDR1 is SGHRS and CDR2 is YFSETQ. This CDR3 has 19 amino acids. V lost 0 bases and J lost 6; bases outside the gene matches: 9. The CDR3 nucleotides read TGCGCCAGCAGCTTGGACGGACTAGCGGGAGGGGTTGGATCCGGGGAGCTGTTTTTT. The encoded protein is CASSLDGLAGGVGSGELFF.

V and J are TRBV13 and TRBJ2-7; no reliable D call. Germline V gene data show CDR1 as PRHDT and CDR2 as FYEKMQ (reference sequence). V was cut by 3 bases and J by 2 bases, with 8 bases left in between. The CDR3 totals 13 residues. The CDR3 protein is CASSFSRAYEQYV. CDR3 in DNA: TGTGCCAGCAGCTTCTCCCGTGCCTACGAGCAGTACGTC.

V is TRBV9 and J is TRBJ2-1; 10 bases match TRBD2. With V trimmed by 4 bases and J by 7 bases, 14 bases remained unmatched. This CDR3 spans 17 amino acids. Germline-derived CDR1 and CDR2 are SGDLS and YYNGEE. DNA of the CDR3: TGTGCCAGCAGCATAGAGGGAGCGGGAGGGTTTGGTAATGAGCAGTTCTTC. Protein product: CASSIEGAGGFGNEQFF. The full variable domain, completed using reference TRBV9 and TRBJ2-1, is DSGVTQTPKHLITATGQRVTLRCSPRSGDLSVYWYQQSLDQGLQFLIQYYNGEERAKGNILERFSAQQFPDLHSELNLSSLELGDSALYFCASSIEGAGGFGNEQFFGPGTRLTVL.

The chain couples TRBV4-3 to TRBJ1-5; D uncertain. This CDR3 is 15 amino acids long. The V end lost 0 bases, the J end lost 7 bases, and 13 bases lay between the germline ends. Per the germline V gene, CDR1 is LGHNA and CDR2 is YSLEER. CDR3 in amino acids: CASSQDIGDGQPQHF. The CDR3 DNA sequence: TGCGCCAGCAGCCAAGATATCGGTGACGGGCAGCCCCAGCATTTT.

The CDR3 reads CASSLAQGGDTQYF. The CDR3 bases are TGTGCCAGCAGTTTAGCGCAGGGTGGGGATACGCAGTATTTT. The chain is built from TRBV2 and TRBJ2-3; D may match TRBD1 or TRBD2 (5 bases each). V lost 5 bases and J lost 6, with 15 bases in between. CDR1 is SNHLY, CDR2 FYNNEI, per germline. This CDR3 region has 14 residues.

V usage is TRBV27 and J usage is TRBJ1-5; D is perhaps TRBD1 (6 bases). Germline assignment: CDR1 MNHEY and CDR2 SMNVEV (reference sequence). The CDR3 contains 16 residues. Trimming left V 5 bases short and J 3 bases short, with 17 bases between. Here the CDR3 DNA reads TGTGCCAGCAGTCCAGCGGGGGGCGCTTACAATCAGCCCCAGCATTTT. The encoded protein is CASSPAGGAYNQPQHF.

The rearrangement links TRBV5-4 to TRBJ2-3; TRBD2 matches at 13 bases. V lost 4 bases and J lost 5; bases outside the gene matches: 4. From germline, CDR1 is SGHNT and CDR2 YYREEE (reference sequence). CDR3 size: 15 residues. The CDR3 coding sequence is TGTGCCAGCAGCACCAGACTAGCGGGAGGAGATACGCAGTATTTT. Amino acids: CASSTRLAGGDTQYF.

The rearrangement joins TRBV29-1 to TRBJ1-2; 7 bases map to TRBD1. J gave up 2 bases and V 0 bases, and 3 bases lay outside the gene matches. The CDR3 has 14 amino acids. Germline CDR1 and CDR2: SQVTM and ANQGSEA. CDR3 amino acids: CSVEETGTNYGYTF. The CDR3 DNA reads as TGCAGCGTTGAAGAGACAGGGACCAACTATGGCTACACCTTC.

The chain employs TRBV7-7 and TRBJ2-3, with D tentatively TRBD1 (5 bases). CDR1 and CDR2 from the germline V gene are SSHAT and FNYEAQ (reference sequence). The V and J ends lost 2 bases and 0 bases respectively, with 9 bases between them. The CDR3 has 15 amino acids. The CDR3, as DNA: TGTGCCAGCAGCTTATCGCCAGGGAGCACAGATACGCAGTATTTT. This codes for CASSLSPGSTDTQYF.

This sequence joins TRBV29-1 and TRBJ2-1, with 10 positions matching TRBD2. Germline CDR1 SQVTM, CDR2 ANQGSEA. This CDR3 contains 15 residues. V lost 4 bases and J lost 1; bases outside the gene matches: 4. The CDR3: CSVGLAGFSYNEQFF. CDR3 coding DNA: TGCAGCGTTGGACTAGCGGGTTTTTCCTACAATGAGCAGTTCTTC.

A remark on this clone: This is likely an artifact of a read error, given a far larger clone one base away. The V gene is TRBV27, the J gene TRBJ1-2; no definite D call. This CDR3 contains 12 residues. V shed 2 bases and J shed 6 bases, with 7 bases lying between them. CDR1 and CDR2 from the germline V gene are MNHEY and SMNVEV (reference sequence). The CDR3, as DNA: TGTGCCAGCAGTTTAGGGGTTCATGGCTACACCTTC. Its translation is CASSLGVHGYTF.